A selection of T cell receptor beta chains follows, all from one sample in a study of cytomegalovirus exposure and HLA in healthy donors. Sequencing was performed with immunoSEQ multiplex PCR; in TCRdb, only in-frame clones are kept and a portion is missing. Among around 150,000 clones listed, approximately 85% were seen once. The specimen sequenced was PBMCs. The receptors stem from a man between 18 and 35 years old in good health and CMV-seropositive. The CDR3 runs from the conserved cysteine through the conserved F or W. The order of the fields is clone size, J gene, D gene, V gene, CDR3 protein, CDR3 DNA. A D gene is named only where the DNA matches it firmly. Size is omitted from some rows. Given values are once, few, many or a class for expanded clones.

size: NA; J: TRBJ1-6; D: NA; V: TRBV15; CDR3: CATSSYRKESPLHF; DNA: TGTGCCACCAGCAGTTACAGGAAGGAGTCACCCCTCCACTTT
size: once; J: TRBJ1-5; D: NA; V: TRBV10-3; CDR3: CAISEERGWEPQHF; DNA: TGTGCCATCAGTGAGGAGAGGGGGTGGGAGCCCCAGCATTTT
size: once; J: TRBJ2-7; D: TRBD2; V: TRBV4-3; CDR3: CASSVRAGDNSYEQYF; DNA: TGCGCCAGCTCGGTTAGAGCGGGGGACAACTCCTACGAGCAGTACTTC
size: once; J: TRBJ2-6; D: NA; V: TRBV11-1; CDR3: CASSTRVGSGANVLTF; DNA: TGTGCCAGCAGTACCAGGGTTGGCTCTGGGGCCAACGTCCTGACTTTC
size: NA; J: TRBJ2-7; D: TRBD1; V: TRBV29-1; CDR3: CSVGVSGTATYEQYF; DNA: TGCAGCGTAGGTGTCTCCGGGACAGCTACCTACGAGCAGTACTTC
size: NA; J: TRBJ2-3; D: NA; V: TRBV7-3; CDR3: CASSLWASTDTQYF; DNA: TGTGCCAGCAGCTTATGGGCGTCCACAGATACGCAGTATTTT
size: once; J: TRBJ1-4; D: NA; V: TRBV9; CDR3: CASSVTATNEKLFF; DNA: TGTGCCAGCAGCGTTACAGCAACTAATGAAAAACTGTTTTTT
size: NA; J: TRBJ2-1; D: TRBD1; V: TRBV5-1; CDR3: CASSLGQGDEQFF; DNA: TGCGCCAGCAGCTTGGGTCAGGGGGATGAGCAGTTCTTC
size: NA; J: TRBJ2-4; D: NA; V: TRBV29-1; CDR3: CSVDRGENIQYF; DNA: TGCAGCGTTGACAGGGGCGAAAACATTCAGTACTTC
size: NA; J: TRBJ1-2; D: TRBD1; V: TRBV7-2; CDR3: CASSSRTGGDNYGYTF; DNA: TGTGCCAGCAGCTCGAGGACAGGGGGCGATAACTATGGCTACACCTTC